What follows are 14 T cell receptor beta chains derived from one specimen sequenced in a study of neurological immune-mediated disorders. TCRdb processed the 5' RACE reads anew with MiXCR; each CDR3 protein has one entry. The sample gives roughly 65,000 distinct CDR3 sequences, over 5% of which show up once; roughly 6% is in the top ten. Sample: PBMCs. These receptors originate from a human donor with multiple sclerosis. The donor label of this sample is uncertain.

This clonotype was seen many times. The chain carries TRBV2 and TRBJ2-1; D call uncertain. V was cut by 0 bases and J by 6 bases, with 12 bases left in between. CDR1 and CDR2 from the germline V gene are SNHLY and FYNNEI. CDR3 length: 15 amino acids. The CDR3 sequence: CASSEAGGVGNEQFF. The CDR3 DNA follows: TGTGCCAGCAGTGAAGCAGGTGGGGTAGGCAATGAGCAGTTCTTC.

This clonotype was detected ten times or more. The chain links TRBV20-1 to TRBJ1-2, with a tentative D call TRBD1 (5 bases). Germline values: CDR1 DFQATT, CDR2 SNEGSKA (reference sequence). V gave up 2 bases and J gave up 7 bases, with 17 bases separating them. This CDR3 has 14 residues. The CDR3 coding sequence is TGCAGTGCTAGACCTCCCGGGAGGGGAGGTGGCTACACCTTC. This translates into CSARPPGRGGGYTF.

This clonotype has a count of ten or more. CDR3 region: CATSDLEDTQYF. CDR3 nucleotides: TGTGCCACCAGTGATTTGGAAGATACGCAGTATTTT. The rearrangement links TRBV24-1 to TRBJ2-3; unclear D gene. CDR1 and CDR2 from the germline V gene are KGHDR and SFDVKD. V lost 0 bases and J 5 bases, leaving 2 bases between the germline ends. The CDR3 is 12 amino acids.

The rearrangement joins TRBV5-1 to TRBJ2-3, with 7 nucleotides matching TRBD2. The CDR3 is 17 amino acids. J was trimmed by 2 bases and V by 0 bases; bases with no gene match: 9. Germline V gene data show CDR1 as SGHRS and CDR2 as YFSETQ. The DNA for the CDR3 is TGCGCCAGCAGCTTGGAACGCGGGCGGGGGTTCACAGATACGCAGTATTTT. Translated, it gives CASSLERGRGFTDTQYF. The full variable domain, its missing parts supplied by reference TRBV5-1 and TRBJ2-3, is KAGVTQTPRYLIKTRGQQVTLSCSPISGHRSVSWYQQTPGQGLQFLFEYFSETQRNKGNFPGRFSGRQFSNSRSEMNVSTLELGDSALYLCASSLERGRGFTDTQYFGPGTRLTVL.

This clonotype was seen repeatedly, ten times or more. V is TRBV20-1 and J is TRBJ1-1, with no clear D. Germline V lookup: CDR1 DFQATT, CDR2 SNEGSKA (reference sequence). This CDR3 has 14 residues. Trimming cost V 2 bases and J 3 bases, with 13 bases left between them. The CDR3 sequence is CSARWGDRDTEAFF. In nucleotides, the CDR3 is TGCAGTGCTAGATGGGGTGATAGGGACACTGAAGCTTTCTTT.

This clonotype was seen at least ten times. This chain links TRBV6-5 with TRBJ2-1, with TRBD2 matching 10 bases. The trim removed 6 bases at V and 9 bases at J, leaving 11 bases unmatched. Germline V lookup: CDR1 MNHEY, CDR2 SVGAGI. This CDR3 comprises 15 residues. The CDR3 protein is CASRESGGAIGEQFF. The CDR3 bases are TGTGCCAGCAGGGAGAGCGGGGGGGCTATCGGTGAGCAGTTCTTC.

This clonotype occurred many times. V gene TRBV3-1 combines with J gene TRBJ2-2; D ambiguous. Trimming cost V 1 base and J 7 bases, with 7 bases left between them. Germline assignment: CDR1 LGHDT and CDR2 YNNKEL (reference sequence). The CDR3 is 13 amino acids. The CDR3 protein is CASSQVHVGELFF. DNA of the CDR3: TGTGCCAGCAGCCAAGTTCACGTCGGGGAGCTGTTTTTT.

This clonotype was seen ten or more times. V and J are TRBV29-1 and TRBJ2-6; possibly TRBD2 for D (5 bases). Germline-derived CDR1 and CDR2 are SQVTM and ANQGSEA. V lost 8 bases to trimming and J lost 4 bases, with 24 bases between them. The CDR3 length is 17 residues. The CDR3 DNA reads as TGCAGCTCCCCGGGATTTCACACGGCCTGCGGGGCCAACGTCCTGACTTTC. Amino acids: CSSPGFHTACGANVLTF.

CDR3 in DNA: TGCAGCGTCACACCCCGGGACCAGGGGACTGAAGCTTTCTTT. It encodes CSVTPRDQGTEAFF. The chain combines TRBV29-1 with TRBJ1-1; D is perhaps TRBD1 (6 bases). The CDR3 sequence is 14 residues long. V was pared by 6 bases and J by 5 bases, with 19 bases between. CDR1 is SQVTM, CDR2 ANQGSEA, per germline.

This clonotype was picked up many times. The rearrangement joins TRBV9 to TRBJ1-5; a possible D gene is TRBD1 (5 bases). The germline gives CDR1 SGDLS, CDR2 YYNGEE. The CDR3 contains 13 residues. V was clipped by 7 bases and J by 3 bases, with 11 bases between them. CDR3 protein: CASSAGVNQPQHF. Here the CDR3 DNA reads TGTGCCAGCTCAGCGGGGGTCAATCAGCCCCAGCATTTT.

Details on this clonotype: The germline gene is not matched at one end of the junction; a read error may be the cause. The CDR3 sequence: CASILGVRESEKLFF. DNA for the CDR3: TGCGCCAGCATCTTGGGGGTTCGGGAATCTGAAAAACTGTTTTTT. This chain joins TRBV5-1 and TRBJ1-4; maybe TRBD1 (5 bases). Germline V gene sequence: CDR1 SGHRS, CDR2 YFSETQ. The CDR3 is 15 amino acids.

This clonotype was recorded at least ten times. The genes are TRBV6-6 and TRBJ1-2; D remains ambiguous. CDR1 MNHNY and CDR2 SVGAGI come from the germline V gene (reference sequence). The CDR3 contains 13 residues. With 4 bases removed from V and 5 bases from J, the gap between germline ends came to 11 bases. The CDR3 DNA is TGTGCCAGCAGTTCCTTACCAGGATATGGCTACACCTTC. Translating gives CASSSLPGYGYTF.

This clonotype was picked up many times. This chain uses TRBV5-1 with TRBJ2-3; 9 nucleotides match TRBD2. After removal of 6 bases from V and 2 bases from J, the junction contained 4 bases not matched to a gene. This CDR3 contains 14 residues. CDR1 is SGHRS and CDR2 is YFSETQ in the germline V gene. For the CDR3, the DNA is TGCGCCAGCAAGCGGGGGGACCCCACAGATACGCAGTATTTT. As protein: CASKRGDPTDTQYF.

This clonotype was counted ten times or more. The V gene is TRBV20-1, the J gene TRBJ1-5; D might be TRBD1 (6 bases). Germline V lookup: CDR1 DFQATT, CDR2 SNEGSKA (reference sequence). This CDR3 has 14 residues. V lost 6 bases and J lost 4, with 16 bases in between. Here the CDR3 reads CSAILGQRNQPQHF. CDR3 nucleotide sequence: TGCAGTGCAATCCTAGGACAGAGGAATCAGCCCCAGCATTTT.